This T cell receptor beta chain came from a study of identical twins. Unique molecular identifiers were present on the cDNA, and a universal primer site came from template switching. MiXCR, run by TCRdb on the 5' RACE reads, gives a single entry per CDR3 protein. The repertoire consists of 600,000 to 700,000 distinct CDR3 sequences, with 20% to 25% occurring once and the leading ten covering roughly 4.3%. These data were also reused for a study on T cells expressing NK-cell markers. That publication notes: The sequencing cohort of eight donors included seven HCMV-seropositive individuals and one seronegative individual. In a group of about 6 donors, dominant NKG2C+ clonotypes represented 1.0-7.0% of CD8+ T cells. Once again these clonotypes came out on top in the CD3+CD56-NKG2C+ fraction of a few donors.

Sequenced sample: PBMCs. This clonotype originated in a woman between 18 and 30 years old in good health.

CDR3 nucleotide sequence: TGCGCCAGCAGCTTGCAGCGGGGGGGCACAGATACGCAGTATTTT. This sequence encodes CASSLQRGGTDTQYF. The V call is TRBV5-1, the J call TRBJ2-3; 9 bases are shared with TRBD2. Unmatched junction bases numbered 1, after V lost 1 base and J lost 1 base. Germline CDR1 reads SGHRS; CDR2 reads YFSETQ. The CDR3 is 15 residues long.